This T cell receptor (beta chain) came from a study of response to subunit inactivated influenza vaccine. TCRdb analysed the RT-PCR reads with MiXCR anew, one entry per CDR3 protein. The sample holds 700,000 to 900,000 distinct CDR3 sequences, around 21% seen once. The CDR3 is 14 amino acids. Germline values: CDR1 MNHEY, CDR2 SVGAGI. Trimming took off 0 bases at V and 7 bases at J, with 13 bases between the two ends. The clonotype was recovered from a man aged 45 to 65 who received an inactivated influenza vaccine. The J gene is TRBJ2-7, the V gene TRBV6-5; TRBD2 is a possible D gene (6 bases). The material sequenced was PBMCs from blood, taken roughly 5 days after vaccination. The CDR3 sequence: CASSYSMAGSEQYF. CDR3 nucleotides: TGTGCCAGCAGTTACTCGATGGCGGGGAGTGAGCAGTACTTC.